Listed below are T cell receptor beta chains from one sample, sequenced in a study of blood T cell repertoires in COVID-19. Sequenced by immunoSEQ multiplex PCR; TCRdb stores in-frame clones only, minus some. Here the sample spans 300,000 to 350,000 clones, approximately 89% being singletons. Sequenced sample: peripheral blood. Receptors originate from an older woman with COVID-19, enrolled during active disease. CDR3s include the opening cysteine and the closing phenylalanine or tryptophan. The D gene is left open where the match is weak.

TRBJ2-2	TRBD2	TRBV5-1	CASSLAGLAGGNTGELFF
TRBJ1-1	TRBD1	TRBV27	CASSSGTGGSYTEAFF
TRBJ1-5	-	TRBV10-3	CAISGGQGNQPQHF
TRBJ1-5	TRBD1	TRBV18	CASSPAGQVSNQPQHF
TRBJ2-5	TRBD1	TRBV18	CASSPGQGMRETQYF
TRBJ2-1	-	TRBV5-4	CASSSPSNEQFF
TRBJ2-7	-	TRBV7-9	CASSLLSAGNYEQYF
TRBJ1-2	-	TRBV5-5	CASSHGTSANYGYTF
TRBJ2-7	-	TRBV11-1	CASSLSGTHSYEQYF
TRBJ1-2	TRBD1	TRBV19	CASRRYQGDDGYTF
TRBJ1-1	-	TRBV12-3/TRBV12-4	CASSFNPRTEAFF
TRBJ2-5	TRBD2	TRBV7-2	CASSYTPAATSSYF
TRBJ2-1	TRBD2	TRBV5-1	CASSLAVSGGADYNEQFF
TRBJ1-6	TRBD1	TRBV7-8	CASSLAPGTGGSPLHF
TRBJ1-5	TRBD1	TRBV27	CASSRITGGPMAQHF
TRBJ1-2	TRBD1	TRBV2	CASTGGGQRANYGYTF
TRBJ2-5	TRBD1	TRBV7-6	CASSSRQGSFQETQYF
TRBJ2-3	TRBD1	TRBV6-1	CASSDLTGTGPDTQYF
TRBJ1-4	TRBD1	TRBV7-2	CASSFRTGTGNEKLFF
TRBJ1-3	-	TRBV4-1	CASSQDLRDTSGNTIYF
TRBJ1-1	-	TRBV11-3	CASSFTEGTEAFF
TRBJ2-1	-	TRBV19	CASSTENEQFF
TRBJ2-7	-	TRBV6-5	CASTLSLYEQYF
TRBJ2-7	TRBD2	TRBV29-1	CSVDTLAGGRNEQYF
TRBJ1-4	-	TRBV3-1/TRBV3-2	CASSQLGAEKLFF
TRBJ2-7	TRBD1	TRBV5-4	CASSLGTGVIYEQYF
TRBJ2-3	TRBD1	TRBV25-1	CASSELGGPTDTQYF